A single T cell receptor (beta chain) is shown here with its context. V lost 6 bases, J lost 4 bases, and 10 bases stayed unmatched. CDR1 MNHEY and CDR2 SMNVEV come from the germline V gene (reference sequence). The CDR3 loop spans 15 amino acids. This entry comes from a study of blood T cell repertoires in COVID-19. Clones were sequenced by immunoSEQ multiplex PCR, and TCRdb holds only the in-frame ones, with some missing. Of roughly 25,000 clones in the sample, about 83% were seen once. V and J are TRBV27 and TRBJ2-3; TRBD2 aligns across 7 bases. The sequence was collected from a human donor with active COVID-19. The donor label of this sample is uncertain. The specimen sequenced was peripheral blood. CDR3 loop: CASRYGLGRSDTQYF. In DNA form, the CDR3 reads TGTGCCAGCAGGTACGGACTAGGGAGGTCAGATACGCAGTATTTT.